The clone carrying this T cell receptor (beta chain) occurred once. Antigen unknown. The data were obtained in a study of cytomegalovirus exposure and HLA in healthy donors. On the study more broadly: Within an early data release were approximately 85 million unique TCRs drawn from HLA-typed donors. Study-wide results and caveats: TRBV6-2, TRBV6-3 and other indistinguishable V segments were excluded. For most TCR beta V segments, an earlier analysis put the productive rate at about 87% or about 30% of the time.

Use of 60 Vbeta and 13 Jbeta primers characterized the PCR. This table comes from immunoSEQ multiplex PCR, and its TCRdb copy is limited to in-frame clones, with some not included. The sample records 150,000 to 200,000 clones, roughly 80% being singletons. V gave up 1 base and J gave up 2 bases; unmatched junction bases: 2. Germline V gene sequence: CDR1 SGHVS, CDR2 FNYEAQ. This CDR3 region has 16 residues. The chain links TRBV7-6 to TRBJ2-6; 7 positions agree with TRBD2. Sequenced material: PBMCs. The receptor was isolated from a man aged 45-65 years in good health and CMV-seropositive. Written as DNA, the CDR3 is TGTGCCAGCAGCTTAGGCGGGGGTACTGGGGCCAACGTCCTGACTTTC. Amino acid sequence: CASSLGGGTGANVLTF. Complete variable domain (other parts from reference TRBV7-6 and TRBJ2-6): GAGVSQSPRYKVTKRGQDVALRCDPISGHVSLYWYRQALGQGPEFLTYFNYEAQQDKSGLPNDRFSAERPEGSISTLTIQRTEQRDSAMYRCASSLGGGTGANVLTFGAGSRLTVL.